One and the same sample provided the 15 T cell receptor beta chains below, sequenced in a study of human T cells and chemical hapten exposure. Described time point: patch test 1, 2 weeks after DPC sensitization. The sample's treatment: therapeutic diphenylcyclopropenone sensitization with weekly scalp DPC. One entry per CDR3 protein results from TCRdb running MiXCR on the RACE reads. This table holds fewer than 130,000 distinct CDR3 sequences, 11% found once. Sample: whole blood, taken in connection with sensitization to the hapten diphenylcyclopropenone (DPC). These receptors all stem from a woman aged 40 to 50 with alopecia areata. Some clones in this sample may be carry-over from other donors' samples.

This clonotype showed up just a few times. The chain joins TRBV5-1 to TRBJ1-2, with 7 nucleotides matching TRBD1. Germline V gene sequence: CDR1 SGHRS, CDR2 YFSETQ. This CDR3 has 13 residues. V gave up 7 bases and J gave up 8 bases; unmatched junction bases: 11. The CDR3 DNA is TGCGCCAGCGGGAACACAGGGGCGTACGGCTACACCTTC. It is translated as CASGNTGAYGYTF.

The gene calls are TRBV20-1 and TRBJ2-1; the D is unclear. Germline V gives CDR1 DFQATT, CDR2 SNEGSKA (reference sequence). V lost 0 bases to trimming and J lost 10 bases, with 13 bases between them. This CDR3 is 13 amino acids long. CDR3 nucleotides: TGCAGTGCTAGAGATCTGGTGGCCGGCGAGCAGTTCTTC. Amino acids: CSARDLVAGEQFF.

The chain carries TRBV2 and TRBJ2-5, with 7 positions matching TRBD1. The germline V gene encodes CDR1 SNHLY and CDR2 FYNNEI. J was trimmed by 1 base and V by 5 bases; bases with no gene match: 7. The CDR3 runs 15 residues. Here the CDR3 reads CASSLGQRFQETQYF. In nucleotides, the CDR3 is TGTGCCAGCAGTTTGGGACAGCGATTCCAAGAGACCCAGTACTTC.

This clonotype occurred a few times. This chain joins TRBV11-3 and TRBJ2-3, with 7 bases aligning to TRBD2. CDR1 is SGHNT, CDR2 YENEEA, per germline. The CDR3 covers 14 residues. Trimming cost V 4 bases and J 4 bases; bases outside gene matches: 5. CDR3 sequence (DNA): TGTGCCAGCAGCTACGGTAGCGGGTCAGATACGCAGTATTTT. Its translation: CASSYGSGSDTQYF.

In this sample, this clonotype turned up many times. The chain employs TRBV11-2 and TRBJ2-5, with a possible D match to TRBD1 (5 bases). V was shortened by 5 bases and J by 5 bases, with 9 bases between the two germline ends. Germline V gene data show CDR1 as SGHAT and CDR2 as FQNNGV. This CDR3 comprises 12 residues. The CDR3: CASSRTSETQYF. The DNA for the CDR3 is TGTGCCAGCAGCCGGACATCGGAGACCCAGTACTTC.

This clonotype has more than one count but fewer than ten. V usage is TRBV20-1 and J usage is TRBJ2-4, with TRBD2 as a possible D gene (6 bases). CDR1 is DFQATT and CDR2 is SNEGSKA in the germline V gene (reference sequence). Trimming removed 5 bases at V and 0 bases at J, with 14 bases between. CDR3 length: 15 residues. Here the CDR3 reads CSASLGGIAKNIQYF. DNA for the CDR3: TGCAGTGCTTCCCTCGGGGGAATAGCCAAAAACATTCAGTACTTC.

This clonotype occurred a few times. The chain couples TRBV14 to TRBJ2-5; 7 bases line up with TRBD2. The CDR3 runs to 13 residues. Trimming cost V 5 bases and J 3 bases; bases outside gene matches: 3. CDR1 and CDR2 from the germline V gene are SGHDN and FVKESK. The DNA for the CDR3 is TGTGCCAGCAGCGGTGGGACTAAAGAGACCCAGTACTTC. It is translated as CASSGGTKETQYF.

The genes are TRBV6-2 or TRBV6-3 and TRBJ1-5; no firm D call. Germline assignment: CDR1 MNHEY and CDR2 SVGEGT. Trimming took 10 bases from V and 1 from J, leaving 11 bases between them. CDR3 length: 13 amino acids. CDR3 sequence (DNA): TGTGCCACCCAAAGGAAAAGCAATCAGCCCCAGCATTTT. It specifies CATQRKSNQPQHF.

V gene TRBV7-8 combines with J gene TRBJ1-6; the D gene is possibly TRBD1 (5 bases). V lost 1 base and J 9 bases, leaving 13 bases between the germline ends. The CDR3 is 15 amino acids. Germline-derived CDR1 and CDR2 are SGHVS and FQNEAQ. The CDR3 DNA is TGTGCCAGCAGCTTAGACAGGAGGCCGGGTTCACCCCTCCACTTT. Translation gives CASSLDRRPGSPLHF. The whole variable domain, filled in from reference TRBV7-8 and TRBJ1-6, reads GAGVSQSPRYKVAKRGQDVALRCDPISGHVSLFWYQQALGQGPEFLTYFQNEAQLDKSGLPSDRFFAERPEGSVSTLKIQRTQQEDSAVYLCASSLDRRPGSPLHFGNGTRLTVT.

This clonotype was seen at least ten times. The gene calls are TRBV10-3 and TRBJ1-1; TRBD1 matches 9 bases. Per the germline V gene, CDR1 is ENHRY and CDR2 is SYGVKD. With V trimmed by 9 bases and J by 5 bases, 7 bases remained unmatched. The CDR3 extends over 13 amino acids. The CDR3 loop reads CAIRDREITEAFF. The CDR3 DNA follows: TGTGCCATAAGGGACAGGGAGATAACTGAAGCTTTCTTT.

The V call is TRBV4-3, the J call TRBJ2-7; either TRBD1 or TRBD2 may supply D (6 bases each). The V gene lost 4 bases and the J gene lost 4 bases, with 17 bases spanning the gap. From germline, CDR1 is LGHNA and CDR2 YSLEER. This CDR3 spans 15 amino acids. The CDR3 DNA sequence: TGCGCCAGCAGCCCCCGGAGGGGGAAGGGGTACGAGCAGTACTTC. It is translated as CASSPRRGKGYEQYF.

This chain connects TRBV14 to TRBJ2-5, with 9 bases matching TRBD1. Germline CDR1 and CDR2: SGHDN and FVKESK. The J segment lost 3 bases and the V segment lost 1 base, leaving 9 bases of the junction unmatched. There are 17 residues in the CDR3. The DNA of the CDR3 is TGTGCCAGCAGCCAAGTTGGGACCGGGACAGGGAAAGAGACCCAGTACTTC. This translates into CASSQVGTGTGKETQYF.

In its sample, this clonotype was seen a few times. The CDR3 region has the DNA TGTGCCAGCAGTTTTCTAGCGGGAGCGGTCGGGGAGCTGTTTTTT. This gives the protein CASSFLAGAVGELFF. This chain connects TRBV28 to TRBJ2-2; 10 nucleotides line up with TRBD2. V dropped 3 bases and J dropped 7; count of bases not matched to a gene: 5. Germline CDR1 MDHEN, CDR2 SYDVKM. The CDR3 length is 15 residues.

This clonotype was counted a single time. Just one base apart from a much larger clone, this may be a read error. The gene calls are TRBV4-3 and TRBJ2-5; possibly TRBD2 for D (5 bases). CDR3 length equals 18 residues. Trimming took 0 bases from V and 9 from J, leaving 26 bases between them. Germline assignment: CDR1 LGHNA and CDR2 YSLEER. CDR3 residues: CASSQDLVRPSNTESQYF. The CDR3, as DNA: TGCGCCAGCAGCCAAGACCTGGTACGGCCTAGCAATACGGAGTCCCAGTACTTC.

This clonotype was picked up many times. The chain employs TRBV12-3 or TRBV12-4 and TRBJ2-3; 8 bases fit TRBD2. This CDR3 has 13 amino acids. V was clipped by 10 bases and J by 4 bases; unmatched bases: 7. CDR3 DNA: TGTGCCAACAGCGGGGGATTCTCAGATACGCAGTATTTT. It is translated as CANSGGFSDTQYF.